The sequence of this T cell receptor (beta chain) was determined in a study of blood T cells in healthy people across ages. Study context: About one barcoded beta molecule per two T cells was the capture yield of template switching.

Only a few counts were recorded for this clonotype. What it binds is not known. Samples had at least 7 million PBMCs isolated from them. General study results and limits: Age brought a roughly linear fall in TCR beta diversity measured per million T cells. Higher naive T cell percentage went strongly together with higher TCR beta diversity.

PCR was performed a second time for about 7 to 12 cycles using a sample-barcoded 5' primer and a J-beta primer mix. Each CDR3 protein is one row after TCRdb ran MiXCR on the 5' RACE reads. The table lists 800,000 to 950,000 distinct CDR3 sequences, under 50% of them singletons. Trimming cost V 1 base and J 6 bases, with 7 bases left between them. This CDR3 spans 12 amino acids. From germline, CDR1 is LGHDT and CDR2 YNNKEL (reference sequence). The clonotype originates from a man aged 25-45 years in good health. Source material: blood. V and J are TRBV3-1 and TRBJ2-7; D is unclear. The CDR3 DNA sequence: TGTGCCAGCAGCCAAGGAAATGGCGAGCAGTACTTC. It specifies CASSQGNGEQYF.